The T cell receptor beta chain under discussion was sequenced for a study of T cells in Graves' hyperthyroidism and ophthalmopathy. About the research overall: Once the initial diagnosis was made, peripheral blood was obtained before any treatment. Study-level points and caveats: Appearing also in blood were most of the thyroid clonotypes expanded above 0.001. Ophthalmopathy and stable hyperthyroidism were separated by a 13 V-J model.

It was RNA transcripts that yielded the amplified TCR beta CDR3 regions. Carried out on the TCR CDR3, a first-round RT-PCR used the HTBI primer set. TCRdb ran MiXCR on the multiplex PCR reads and lists one entry per CDR3 protein. The sample lists hundreds of thousands of distinct CDR3 sequences, 18% occurring once. This clonotype was recorded at least ten times. Antigen specificity is unknown. This CDR3 contains 12 residues. V was pared by 4 bases and J by 5 bases, with 8 bases between. The germline V gene has CDR1 KGHSH and CDR2 LQKENI. The chain carries TRBV18 and TRBJ1-1, with D tentatively TRBD1 (5 bases). This clonotype originated in a woman between 45 and 65 years old with Graves' hyperthyroidism that later progressed to Graves' ophthalmopathy. The specimen sequenced was blood. CDR3 nucleotide sequence: TGTGCCAGCTCACGGGCAGGGACTGAAGCTTTCTTT. Translating it yields CASSRAGTEAFF.